The following is a T cell receptor beta chain sequence with its context. Its antigen is not known. This entry comes from a study of T cells in Graves' hyperthyroidism and ophthalmopathy. Study results and caveats: The model forecast ophthalmopathy, anticipating it by a median approximately 6.1 months before onset.

TCR beta CDR3 region amplification was performed from RNA transcripts. In the first-round RT-PCR of the TCR CDR3, the HTBI primer set was used. TCRdb fed the multiplex PCR reads into MiXCR, producing one record per CDR3 protein. The data hold 350,000 or so distinct CDR3 sequences, with over 20% observed a single time. This clonotype originated in a woman aged 45-65 years with Graves' hyperthyroidism. The sample consisted of blood.

Written as DNA, the CDR3 is TGTGCCACCCATGGCGGGAGGGCCGACAAAAACATTCAGTACTTC. This encodes CATHGGRADKNIQYF. The gene calls are TRBV19 and TRBJ2-4; TRBD2 matches 9 bases. The CDR3 has 15 amino acids. Germline CDR1 reads LNHDA; CDR2 reads SQIVND (reference sequence). Unmatched junction bases numbered 10, after V lost 10 bases and J lost 3 bases.